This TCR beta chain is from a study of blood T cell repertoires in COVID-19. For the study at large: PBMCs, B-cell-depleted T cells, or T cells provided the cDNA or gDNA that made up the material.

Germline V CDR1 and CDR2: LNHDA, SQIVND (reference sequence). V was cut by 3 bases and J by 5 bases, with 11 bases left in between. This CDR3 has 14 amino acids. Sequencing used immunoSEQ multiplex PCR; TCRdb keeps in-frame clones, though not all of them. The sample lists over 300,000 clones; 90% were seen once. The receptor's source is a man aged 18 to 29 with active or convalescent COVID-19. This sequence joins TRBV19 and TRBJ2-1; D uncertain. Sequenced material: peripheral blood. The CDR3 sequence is CASSMEFPNNEQFF. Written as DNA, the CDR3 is TGTGCCAGTAGTATGGAGTTCCCTAACAATGAGCAGTTCTTC.